This T cell receptor beta chain was sequenced during a study of cytomegalovirus exposure and HLA in healthy donors. Regarding the study as a whole: Reports indicate that TCR beta sequences accurately predicted the HLA-A and HLA-B alleles of most subjects. V- and J-gene trimming in TCR beta was tied to a missense DCLRE1C variant by an analysis performed later. It was only CMV serostatus that was available as immune exposure information.

This CDR3 spans 13 amino acids. Germline V gene lookup returns CDR1 SGHDT and CDR2 YYEEEE. V lost 6 bases and J lost 4, with 11 bases in between. This PCR relied on a set of 60 Vbeta primers and 13 Jbeta primers. Repertoires were generated with immunoSEQ multiplex PCR, while TCRdb's copy carries only in-frame clones and drops some. The data show 30,000 to 45,000 clones, 86% seen once. Comment on this clone: Its cognate antigen is unknown.

This receptor was taken from a woman between 35 and 50 years old in good health and CMV-seropositive. The J gene is TRBJ1-3, the V gene TRBV5-6; D is undetermined. Source material: PBMCs. CDR3 nucleotide sequence: TGTGCCAGCAACGAACCGGGAGGAAACACCATATATTTT. Protein sequence: CASNEPGGNTIYF.